The entry that follows covers one T cell receptor (beta chain) sequence. Original processing methods: Reference gene primer amplification gave nucleated cell count estimates. Measured with immunoSEQ multiplex PCR; TCRdb has only the in-frame clones, and not every one. The V and J calls and clone size were taken over from that table, and D and trimming were inferred from the DNA. The sample records more than 150,000 clones, more than 75% being singletons. The data belong to a study of blood T cell repertoires in COVID-19. Looking at the study overall: Collection of acute and convalescent COVID-19 samples took place in the United States, Italy and Spain.

V lost 4 bases to trimming and J lost 1 base, with 11 bases between them. This CDR3 has 14 residues. CDR1 LGHDT and CDR2 YNNKEL come from the germline V gene (reference sequence). This sequence joins TRBV3-1 (or the pseudogene TRBV3-2) and TRBJ2-7; D remains ambiguous. The sequencing sample was made of peripheral blood. This TCR was sampled from a woman aged 18-29 years who had recovered from COVID-19. Written as DNA, the CDR3 is TGTGCCAGCAGCCCAAGTGACTCATCCTACGAGCAGTACTTC. Its translation is CASSPSDSSYEQYF.